The rows below give T cell receptor beta chains drawn from one sample of a study of cytomegalovirus exposure and HLA in healthy donors. Clones were sequenced by immunoSEQ multiplex PCR, and TCRdb holds only the in-frame ones, with some missing. The sample has 200,000 to 250,000 clones, about 75% seen once. Sequenced material: PBMCs. The source is a man between 18 and 35 years old in good health and CMV-seronegative. Both conserved end residues are part of each CDR3. The D gene is left open where the match is weak. Size is stated for part of the rows, as once, few or many counts, or as a class when the clone is expanded.

>TRBV14|TRBJ2-2|.|TRBD1
CASSLQGADTGELFF
TGTGCCAGCAGCTTACAGGGGGCCGACACCGGGGAGCTGTTTTTT
>TRBV6-6|TRBJ2-3|.|TRBD2
CASSPSASGTNTQYF
TGTGCCAGCAGTCCATCGGCTAGCGGGACAAATACGCAGTATTTT
>TRBV5-1|TRBJ2-7|.|.
CASSYNTGNGNEQYF
TGCGCCAGCAGCTACAACACAGGGAACGGTAACGAGCAGTACTTC
>TRBV11-2|TRBJ1-3|.|.
CASSPKTAISGNTIYF
TGTGCCAGCAGCCCGAAGACAGCCATCTCTGGAAACACCATATATTTT
>TRBV5-1|TRBJ2-5|.|.
CASSQYQETQYF
TGCGCCAGCAGCCAGTACCAAGAGACCCAGTACTTC
>TRBV6-6|TRBJ1-5|.|.
CASSYPPENQPQHF
TGTGCCAGCAGTTACCCACCCGAGAATCAGCCCCAGCATTTT
>TRBV19|TRBJ1-1|.|.
CASSPRWTEAFF
TGTGCCAGTAGTCCCCGGTGGACTGAAGCTTTCTTT
>TRBV19|TRBJ2-2|.|TRBD2
CASSQRGSTGELFF
TGTGCCAGTAGTCAGCGGGGGAGTACCGGGGAGCTGTTTTTT
>TRBV4-3|TRBJ2-1|.|TRBD2
CASSPTGAGGKDEQFF
TGCGCCAGCAGCCCGACGGGAGCGGGAGGAAAGGATGAGCAGTTCTTC
>TRBV6-5|TRBJ2-3|few|.
CASSYFRSSTDTQYF
TGTGCCAGCAGTTACTTCAGATCTAGCACAGATACGCAGTATTTT
>TRBV6-4|TRBJ2-1|.|.
CASSDRQEGEQFF
TGTGCCAGCAGTGATAGGCAGGAGGGTGAGCAGTTCTTC
>TRBV30|TRBJ1-2|few|.
CAWSRGQGYPYGYTF
TGTGCCTGGAGTAGGGGCCAAGGCTACCCCTATGGCTACACCTTC
>TRBV7-6|TRBJ2-1|.|.
CASNLITGDNEQFF
TGTGCCAGCAACTTAATAACAGGAGACAATGAGCAGTTCTTC
>TRBV6-5|TRBJ2-5|.|TRBD2
CASRLGLAGQETQYF
TGTGCCAGCAGACTCGGACTAGCGGGACAAGAGACCCAGTACTTC
>TRBV6-6|TRBJ2-1|.|TRBD2
CASSYTGTTLYNEQFF
TGTGCCAGCAGTTACACCGGGACTACGCTTTACAATGAGCAGTTCTTC
>TRBV4-1|TRBJ2-5|few|.
CASSQDGAAEETQYF
TGCGCCAGCAGCCAAGATGGGGCAGCCGAAGAGACCCAGTACTTC
>TRBV5-1|TRBJ2-3|.|TRBD2
CASSQGPSGPSTDTQYF
TGCGCCAGCAGCCAGGGCCCTAGCGGTCCTAGCACAGATACGCAGTATTTT
>TRBV5-4|TRBJ2-7|.|.
CASSLLPGEQYF
TGTGCCAGCAGCTTGTTACCGGGCGAGCAGTACTTC
>TRBV4-2|TRBJ2-1|.|TRBD1
CASSQNTGVEQFF
TGTGCCAGCAGCCAAAACACAGGGGTTGAGCAGTTCTTC
>TRBV9|TRBJ1-1|.|.
CASSVGQMNTEAFF
TGCGCCAGCAGCGTAGGACAAATGAACACTGAAGCTTTCTTT
>TRBV29-1|TRBJ1-1|many|.
CSVEGGGDTEAFF
TGCAGCGTTGAAGGAGGGGGAGACACTGAAGCTTTCTTT
>TRBV7-2|TRBJ2-3|.|.
CASSLVQGFTDTQYF
TGTGCCAGCAGCTTGGTACAGGGATTCACAGATACGCAGTATTTT
>TRBV2|TRBJ1-2|.|.
CASSEGMGSSYGYTF
TGTGCCAGCAGTGAAGGTATGGGGAGTAGCTATGGCTACACCTTC
>TRBV28|TRBJ2-7|.|TRBD1
CASSSPRRTGYEQYF
TGTGCCAGCAGTTCGCCCAGACGGACAGGCTACGAGCAGTACTTC
>TRBV2|TRBJ2-2|.|TRBD2
CASSEAKLAGVGGELFF
TGTGCCAGCAGTGAAGCGAAACTAGCGGGAGTAGGCGGGGAGCTGTTTTTT
>TRBV27|TRBJ1-4|.|.
CASRRGANEKLFF
TGTGCCAGCAGGCGGGGGGCTAATGAAAAACTGTTTTTT
>TRBV28|TRBJ1-5|.|.
CASSLVQGNQPQHF
TGTGCCAGCAGTTTGGTCCAGGGAAATCAGCCCCAGCATTTT
>TRBV30|TRBJ2-7|few|.
CAWSKTSYEQYF
TGTGCCTGGAGTAAGACTAGCTACGAGCAGTACTTC
>TRBV7-2|TRBJ1-1|.|.
CASSLSQNTEAFF
TGTGCCAGCAGCTTATCACAGAACACTGAAGCTTTCTTT
>TRBV27|TRBJ1-2|.|TRBD1
CASSLTQGAVYGYTF
TGTGCCAGCAGCTTAACCCAGGGGGCGGTCTATGGCTACACCTTC
>TRBV19|TRBJ2-5|.|.
CASSATPRETQYF
TGTGCCAGTAGCGCGACCCCGCGGGAGACCCAGTACTTC
>TRBV5-1|TRBJ2-5|.|TRBD2
CASSKGSGEPGKQYF
TGCGCCAGCTCTAAAGGTAGCGGGGAGCCGGGAAAGCAGTACTTC
>TRBV4-3|TRBJ2-3|.|.
CASSQGHRATDTQYF
TGCGCCAGCAGCCAAGGTCACAGGGCCACAGATACGCAGTATTTT
>TRBV6-1|TRBJ1-1|.|.
CASSEARSPQRNTEAFF
TGTGCCAGCAGTGAAGCGCGGTCCCCGCAGAGGAACACTGAAGCTTTCTTT
>TRBV6-6|TRBJ1-4|.|.
CASSLGEENEKLFF
TGTGCCAGCAGTTTAGGGGAAGAGAATGAAAAACTGTTTTTT
>TRBV9|TRBJ1-1|.|.
CASSASRRGGGTEAFF
TGTGCCAGCAGCGCGTCCCGCCGGGGGGGCGGCACTGAAGCTTTCTTT
>TRBV6-5|TRBJ1-1|.|.
CASSPLVRLNTEAFF
TGTGCCAGCAGCCCCCTAGTACGTCTGAACACTGAAGCTTTCTTT
>TRBV9|TRBJ2-2|.|TRBD2
CASSVGTSGGPHTGELFF
TGTGCCAGCAGCGTGGGGACTAGCGGGGGCCCTCACACCGGGGAGCTGTTTTTT
>TRBV11-3|TRBJ2-7|.|TRBD1
CASSLDRGPYEQYF
TGTGCCAGCAGCCTCGACAGGGGTCCCTACGAGCAGTACTTC
>TRBV19|TRBJ2-7|few|.
CASSIARDYEQYF
TGTGCCAGTAGTATAGCCAGGGACTACGAGCAGTACTTC
>TRBV2|TRBJ2-7|.|TRBD1
CASTGQGAYEQYF
TGTGCCAGTACGGGACAGGGGGCCTACGAGCAGTACTTC
>TRBV5-6|TRBJ2-7|.|TRBD2
CASTLSGGGYEQYF
TGTGCCAGCACCTTGAGCGGGGGCGGTTACGAGCAGTACTTC
>TRBV4-3|TRBJ1-4|.|TRBD1
CASSQASRTGEFTNEKLFF
TGCGCCAGCAGCCAAGCTTCCCGGACAGGGGAGTTTACTAATGAAAAACTGTTTTTT
>TRBV27|TRBJ2-3|.|TRBD2
CASSFTSGSTDTQYF
TGTGCCAGCAGTTTCACTAGCGGAAGCACAGATACGCAGTATTTT
>TRBV5-6|TRBJ1-1|.|.
CASSFVLDTEAFF
TGTGCCAGCAGCTTTGTCTTAGACACTGAAGCTTTCTTT
>TRBV29-1|TRBJ2-7|.|.
CSVLNSYEQYF
TGCAGCGTTTTAAACTCCTACGAGCAGTACTTC
>TRBV7-9|TRBJ2-5|.|.
CASSFTGGEETQYF
TGTGCCAGCAGCTTTACGGGGGGCGAAGAGACCCAGTACTTC
>TRBV7-7|TRBJ2-5|.|TRBD1
CASSLGGTGDPVAETQYF
TGTGCTAGCAGCTTGGGGGGGACAGGGGATCCAGTCGCGGAGACCCAGTACTTC
>TRBV28|TRBJ2-1|few|TRBD2
CASSLFGLAGSHEQFF
TGTGCCAGCAGTTTATTCGGACTAGCGGGATCCCATGAGCAGTTCTTC
>TRBV11-3|TRBJ1-4|.|.
CASSYEPNEKLFF
TGTGCCAGCAGCTACGAGCCTAATGAAAAACTGTTTTTT
>TRBV14|TRBJ2-5|.|TRBD1
CASSQGDRGRLETQYF
TGTGCCAGCAGCCAAGGAGACAGGGGGCGCTTAGAGACCCAGTACTTC
>TRBV28|TRBJ1-2|.|TRBD1
CASSLGQGVVHTF
TGTGCCAGCAGTCTCGGACAGGGGGTGGTTCACACCTTC